The rows below give T cell receptor beta chains drawn from one sample of a study of T cells in Graves' hyperthyroidism and ophthalmopathy. TCRdb re-analysed the multiplex PCR reads in MiXCR, keeping a single row per CDR3 protein. The sample lists 500,000 to 600,000 distinct CDR3 sequences, around 45% occurring once. Sequencing used peripheral blood or thyroid tissue (not recorded which). The receptors originated from an adult woman with Graves' disease, either hyperthyroidism or ophthalmopathy (not recorded which). Both conserved end residues are part of each CDR3. D genes are given only for firm matches. Size tells how often a clone was seen (once, few, many) or the class of an expanded clone, and some rows leave it out.

.,TRBJ1-5,TRBV20-1,many,CSASASSNQPQHF,TGCAGTGCTAGCGCGTCTAGCAATCAGCCCCAGCATTTT
.,TRBJ1-5,TRBV4-1,many,CASSQDRGRKPQHF,TGCGCCAGCAGCCAAGATCGGGGTAGAAAGCCCCAGCATTTT
.,TRBJ2-3,TRBV24-1,.,CATSDTAGSQGTQYF,TGTGCCACCAGTGATACTGCTGGCTCTCAGGGTACGCAGTATTTT
.,TRBJ2-7,TRBV5-1,.,CASSLGGF,TGTGCCAGCAGTCTTGGGGGTTTT
.,TRBJ1-2,TRBV5-1,many,CASSLALGYGYTF,TGCGCCAGCAGCTTGGCGTTGGGATATGGCTACACCTTC
.,TRBJ1-2,TRBV14,.,CATSDSRSGYGYTF,TGTGCCACCAGTGATTCCCGATCGGGCTATGGCTACACCTTC
TRBD1,TRBJ1-5,TRBV10-3,once,CAISEQGVLPSQPQHF,TGTGCCATCAGTGAACAGGGGGTGTTGCCTAGTCAGCCCCAGCATTTT
.,TRBJ1-3,TRBV29-1,.,CSVDDGSYGYTIYF,TGCAGCGTTGATGACGGAAGCTATGGCTACACCATATATTTT
.,TRBJ2-7,TRBV5-4,.,CASSQAGRNEQYF,TGTGCCAGCAGCCAAGCTGGAAGGAATGAGCAGTACTTC
.,TRBJ1-5,TRBV5-6,many,CASSPAGQGYQPQHF,TGTGCCAGCAGCCCGGCGGGACAAGGTTATCAGCCCCAGCATTTT
.,TRBJ2-7,TRBV7-2,many,CASSSGLLDYEQYF,TGTGCCAGCAGCTCGGGACTCCTCGACTACGAGCAGTACTTC